These 3 T cell receptor beta chains came from one sample sequenced in a study of T-cell reconstitution after alpha-beta-depleted transplantation in children. Using unique molecular identifiers, the investigators prepared the TCRbeta library. TCRdb processed the PCR reads anew with MiXCR; each CDR3 protein has one entry. The table lists over 200,000 distinct CDR3 sequences, 8% to 9.5% of them singletons. Sample: PBMCs from the stem cell graft donor, taken from the stem cell graft. Source of these receptors: a human donor who donated a stem cell graft to a child with acute lymphoblastic leukemia.

To note about this clonotype: The junction departs from germline at one end; a sequencing error may be responsible. The chain links TRBV7-9 to TRBJ2-1, with TRBD1 identical over 11 bases. Per the germline V gene, CDR1 is SEHNR and CDR2 is FQNEAQ (reference sequence). This CDR3 contains 17 residues. CDR3 in amino acids: CASSLDGAGTGGNGQFF. The CDR3 DNA reads TGTGCCAGCAGCTTAGACGGGGCGGGGACAGGGGGTAATGGGCAGTTCTTC.

This sequence joins TRBV12-3 or TRBV12-4 and TRBJ1-2; D unresolved. Trimming pared 5 bases from V and 8 bases from J, leaving 21 bases between. The CDR3 extends over 15 amino acids. CDR3 sequence (DNA): TGTGCCAGCAGTCCGCCCAATGTCGGAACGGGGGGCTACACCTTC. Its protein product is CASSPPNVGTGGYTF.

This clonotype appeared a few times. V is TRBV30 and J is TRBJ2-2, with 12 nucleotides matching TRBD2. V was clipped by 3 bases and J by 1 base; unmatched bases: 6. The CDR3 totals 17 residues. CDR1 and CDR2 (germline): GTSNPN, SVGIG (reference sequence). As DNA, the CDR3 is TGTGCCTGGAGACGTCTAGCGGGGGGGCGGAACACCGGGGAGCTGTTTTTT. Encoded protein: CAWRRLAGGRNTGELFF.